Listed below are T cell receptor beta chains from one sample, sequenced in a study of early T cells in non-severe SARS-CoV-2 infection. TCRdb ran MiXCR on the 5' RACE reads and lists one entry per CDR3 protein. The sample shows about 80,000 distinct CDR3 sequences, roughly 9.4% of them seen only once. What was sequenced was whole blood. These receptors were collected from an adult who was a healthcare worker with PCR-confirmed SARS-CoV-2 infection or an uninfected control (not recorded which). CDR3s include the opening cysteine and the closing phenylalanine or tryptophan. D genes are given only for firm matches. Not all rows give a size; the values are once, few, many and, for expanded clones, a class.

- TRBJ1-1 - TRBV29-1 CSAGGTEAFF TGCAGCGCCGGGGGGACTGAAGCTTTCTTT
few TRBJ2-2 - TRBV20-1 CSASTGSLGGELFF TGCAGTGCTAGCACCGGGAGTCTTGGCGGGGAGCTGTTTTTT
few TRBJ2-1 - TRBV12-3/TRBV12-4 CASSPIGPGNEQFF TGTGCCAGCAGCCCAATCGGACCAGGCAATGAGCAGTTCTTC
few TRBJ2-7 TRBD2 TRBV28 CASSLGSGGPGKQYF TGTGCCAGCAGTTTAGGTAGCGGGGGCCCGGGGAAGCAGTACTTC
many TRBJ2-5 - TRBV7-2 CASSFIVQETQYF TGTGCCAGCAGCTTTATAGTACAAGAGACCCAGTACTTC
- TRBJ2-5 TRBD2 TRBV9 CASSVGLAGEETQYF TGTGCCAGCAGCGTAGGACTAGCGGGAGAAGAGACCCAGTACTTC
few TRBJ2-3 - TRBV25-1 CASSEPYTDTQYF TGTGCCAGCAGTGAACCTTACACAGATACGCAGTATTTT
many TRBJ2-5 TRBD2 TRBV10-3 CAIKPTGGPQETQYF TGTGCCATCAAGCCTACGGGAGGCCCACAAGAGACCCAGTACTTC
many TRBJ1-1 - TRBV9 CASSRDGAEAFF TGTGCCAGCAGTCGTGATGGGGCTGAAGCTTTCTTT
- TRBJ2-3 TRBD2 TRBV7-3 CASTESGVSTDTQYF TGTGCCAGCACCGAGAGCGGGGTGAGCACAGATACGCAGTATTTT
few TRBJ2-2 TRBD2 TRBV24-1 CATSDPLAGASVGELFF TGTGCCACCAGTGACCCGCTAGCGGGAGCGTCGGTCGGGGAGCTGTTTTTT
few TRBJ2-2 TRBD1 TRBV5-1 CASSVGQGRTGELFF TGCGCCAGCAGCGTGGGACAGGGTAGGACCGGGGAGCTGTTTTTT
many TRBJ1-4 TRBD1 TRBV20-1 CSAIQQGGALNEKVFF TGCAGTGCTATCCAACAGGGGGGGGCCCTGAATGAAAAAGTGTTTTTT
- TRBJ2-1 - TRBV19 CASSIAYHNEQFF TGTGCCAGTAGTATAGCCTACCACAATGAGCAGTTCTTC
- TRBJ2-5 - TRBV6-6 CASCIGPRETQYF TGTGCCAGCTGCATTGGGCCGCGAGAGACCCAGTACTTC
few TRBJ2-7 - TRBV28 CASTDLYEQYF TGTGCCAGCACCGACTTATACGAGCAGTACTTC
few TRBJ1-1 TRBD1 TRBV2 CASSEARGQGNTEAFF TGTGCCAGCAGTGAAGCGAGGGGACAGGGTAACACTGAAGCTTTCTTT
- TRBJ1-1 - TRBV10-3 CAISDRVHEAFF TGTGCCATCAGTGACAGGGTCCACGAAGCTTTCTTT
many TRBJ2-2 - TRBV11-2 CASSRYGVVGELFF TGTGCCAGCAGCCGGTACGGCGTGGTCGGGGAGCTGTTTTTT
- TRBJ1-5 - TRBV6-1 CASSEGRVQQPQHF TGTGCCAGCAGTGAAGGTCGTGTTCAACAGCCCCAGCATTTT
few TRBJ1-2 - TRBV3-1 CASSQHQDRDYGYTF TGTGCCAGCAGCCAGCACCAGGACAGAGACTATGGCTACACCTTC
many TRBJ2-3 TRBD2 TRBV7-3 CASSLKRGDTQYF TGTGCCAGCAGCTTAAAGCGGGGAGATACGCAGTATTTT
few TRBJ2-3 TRBD2 TRBV24-1 CATSPNGRVADTQYF TGTGCCACCAGTCCCAACGGGAGGGTGGCAGATACGCAGTATTTT
few TRBJ2-7 TRBD1 TRBV20-1 CGTGETNEQYF TGCGGCACAGGGGAAACGAACGAGCAGTACTTC
few TRBJ2-5 - TRBV7-3 CASSQGGGRETQYF TGTGCCAGCAGCCAGGGGGGAGGAAGAGAGACCCAGTACTTC
few TRBJ2-7 TRBD1 TRBV27 CASSRTGDYEQYF TGTGCCAGCAGCCGGACAGGAGACTACGAGCAGTACTTC
few TRBJ2-3 - TRBV12-3/TRBV12-4 CASTKVRDTQYF TGTGCCAGCACCAAGGTTAGAGATACGCAGTATTTT
many TRBJ2-7 - TRBV11-2 CASSLAGPSYEQYF TGTGCCAGCAGCTTAGCGGGGCCATCCTACGAGCAGTACTTC
- TRBJ2-5 - TRBV19 CASSIGLAEETQYF TGTGCCAGTAGTATAGGCCTAGCCGAAGAGACCCAGTACTTC
- TRBJ2-5 TRBD2 TRBV27 CASSLSPGLAETQYF TGTGCCAGCAGTCTCTCTCCGGGACTAGCAGAGACCCAGTACTTC
- TRBJ2-1 - TRBV10-2 CASSEGRLGSYEQFF TGCGCCAGCAGTGAGGGTAGGCTAGGGAGCTATGAGCAGTTCTTC
few TRBJ2-5 - TRBV28 CASAVLGERQETQYF TGTGCCAGCGCGGTACTTGGGGAGCGGCAAGAGACCCAGTACTTC
- TRBJ1-2 - TRBV2 CASSISFGGRDISYGYTF TGTGCCAGCAGCATCTCCTTTGGGGGGCGCGACATCAGCTATGGCTACACCTTC